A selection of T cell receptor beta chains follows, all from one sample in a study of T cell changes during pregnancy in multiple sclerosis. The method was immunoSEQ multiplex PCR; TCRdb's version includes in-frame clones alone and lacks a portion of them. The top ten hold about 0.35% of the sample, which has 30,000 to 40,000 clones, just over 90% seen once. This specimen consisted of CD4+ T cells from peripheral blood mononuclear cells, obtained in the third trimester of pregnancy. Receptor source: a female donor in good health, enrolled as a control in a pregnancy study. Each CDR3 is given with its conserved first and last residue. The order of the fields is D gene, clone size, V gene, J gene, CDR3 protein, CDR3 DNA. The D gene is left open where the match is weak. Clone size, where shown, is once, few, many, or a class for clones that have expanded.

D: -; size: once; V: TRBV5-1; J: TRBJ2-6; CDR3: CASSTASGANVLTF; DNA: TGCGCCAGCAGCACAGCCTCTGGGGCCAACGTCCTGACTTTC
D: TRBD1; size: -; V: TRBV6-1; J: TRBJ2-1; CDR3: CASSDRTGNRNEQFF; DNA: TGTGCCAGCAGTGATCGGACAGGGAATAGAAATGAGCAGTTCTTC
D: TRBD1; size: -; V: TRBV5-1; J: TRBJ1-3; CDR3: CASSLTGTNTIYF; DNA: TGCGCCAGCAGCCTGACAGGGACGAACACCATATATTTT
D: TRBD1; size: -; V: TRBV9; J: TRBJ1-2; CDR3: CASSAGDSFEDTF; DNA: TGTGCCAGCAGCGCAGGGGACAGTTTTGAAGACACCTTC
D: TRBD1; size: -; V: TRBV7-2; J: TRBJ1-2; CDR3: CASSFPDRVHGYTF; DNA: TGTGCCAGCAGCTTCCCGGACAGGGTTCACGGCTACACCTTC
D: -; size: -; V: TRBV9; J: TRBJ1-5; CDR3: CASSVDTDQPQHF; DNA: TGTGCCAGCAGCGTAGATACGGATCAGCCCCAGCATTTT
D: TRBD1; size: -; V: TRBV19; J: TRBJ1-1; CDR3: CASRWGQGANTEAFF; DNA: TGTGCCAGTAGATGGGGACAGGGAGCCAACACTGAAGCTTTCTTT
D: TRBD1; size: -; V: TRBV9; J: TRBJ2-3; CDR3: CASSVGQGGTDTQYF; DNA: TGTGCCAGCAGCGTAGGACAGGGAGGCACAGATACGCAGTATTTT
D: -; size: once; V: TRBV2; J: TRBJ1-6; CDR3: CASRSRGGEGSPLHF; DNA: TGTGCCAGCAGGTCCCGGGGGGGGGAAGGCTCACCCCTCCACTTT
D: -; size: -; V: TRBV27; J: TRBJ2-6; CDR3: CASSLMARRPGANVLTF; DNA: TGTGCCAGCAGTTTGATGGCTCGGAGGCCTGGGGCCAACGTCCTGACTTTC
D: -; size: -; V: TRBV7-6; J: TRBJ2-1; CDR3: CASSLAPGDRANEQFF; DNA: TGTGCCAGCAGCTTAGCGCCGGGTGATCGTGCCAATGAGCAGTTCTTC
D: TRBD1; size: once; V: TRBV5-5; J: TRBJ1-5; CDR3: CASSVGTGHSNQPQHF; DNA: TGTGCCAGCAGCGTAGGGACAGGGCATAGCAATCAGCCCCAGCATTTT
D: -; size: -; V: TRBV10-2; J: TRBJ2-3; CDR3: CASSSPGQNTQYF; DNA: TGCGCCAGCAGTAGTCCGGGACAAAATACGCAGTATTTT
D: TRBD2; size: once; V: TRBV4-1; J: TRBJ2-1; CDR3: CASSLPGGANNEQFF; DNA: TGCGCCAGCAGCCTCCCGGGGGGGGCTAACAATGAGCAGTTCTTC